Detailed here is one TCR beta chain. The V gene lost 0 bases and the J gene lost 2 bases, with 11 bases spanning the gap. The length of the CDR3 is 16 residues. The germline V gene has CDR1 ENHRY and CDR2 SYGVKD. This sample is part of a study of T cell repertoires in cytomegalovirus infection. TCRdb analysed the reads with MiXCR anew, one entry per CDR3 protein. This table has about 600,000 distinct CDR3 sequences, approximately 25% appearing once. Sequenced material: CD8+ T cells from PBMCs. The chain is built from TRBV10-3 and TRBJ2-1, with D maybe TRBD1 (6 bases). This TCR derives from a human donor in good health (CMV status not recorded). Some clones in this sample may be carry-over from other donors' samples. The CDR3 loop is CAISESMQGPYNEQFF. CDR3 in DNA: TGTGCCATCAGTGAGTCCATGCAGGGGCCCTACAATGAGCAGTTCTTC.